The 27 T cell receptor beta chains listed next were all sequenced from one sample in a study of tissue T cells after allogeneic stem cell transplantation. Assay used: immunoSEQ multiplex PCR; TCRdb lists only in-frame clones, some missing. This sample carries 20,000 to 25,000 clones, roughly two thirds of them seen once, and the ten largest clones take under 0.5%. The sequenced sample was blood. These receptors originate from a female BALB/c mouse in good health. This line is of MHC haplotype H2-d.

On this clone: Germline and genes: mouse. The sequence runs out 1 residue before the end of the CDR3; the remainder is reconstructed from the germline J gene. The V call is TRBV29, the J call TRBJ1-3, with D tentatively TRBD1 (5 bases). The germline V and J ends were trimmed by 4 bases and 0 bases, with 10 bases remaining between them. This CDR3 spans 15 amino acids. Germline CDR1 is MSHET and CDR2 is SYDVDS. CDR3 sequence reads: CASSYRQNSGNTLYF. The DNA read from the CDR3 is TGTGCTAGCAGTTATCGACAGAATTCTGGAAATACGCTCTAT.

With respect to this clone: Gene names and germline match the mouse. The CDR3 reads CASSQDSNERLFF. Incomplete CDR3 DNA: TGTGCCAGCAGCCAGGACAGCAACGAAAGATTATTT. The chain recombines TRBV2 with TRBJ1-4; D is possibly TRBD1 (6 bases). With the read ending 1 residue before the CDR3 end, the germline J gene is used to fill in that end. Germline CDR1 and CDR2: LGHNA and YSYQKL. Trimming cost V 3 bases and J 4 bases, with 6 bases left between them. CDR3 length equals 13 residues. Drawing the rest from reference TRBV2 and TRBJ1-4, the complete variable domain is DPKIIQKPKYLVAVTGSEKILICEQYLGHNAMYWYRQSAKKPLEFMFSYSYQKLMDNQTASSRFQPQSSKKNHLDLQITALKPDDSATYFCASSQDSNERLFFGHGTKLSVL.

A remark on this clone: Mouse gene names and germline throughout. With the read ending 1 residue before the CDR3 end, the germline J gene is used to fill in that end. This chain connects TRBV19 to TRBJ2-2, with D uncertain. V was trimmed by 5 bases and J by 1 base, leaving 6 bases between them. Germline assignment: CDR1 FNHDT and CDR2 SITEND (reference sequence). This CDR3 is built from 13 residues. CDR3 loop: CASSSKNTGQLYF. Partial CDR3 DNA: TGTGCCAGCAGCAGCAAAAACACCGGGCAGCTCTAC.

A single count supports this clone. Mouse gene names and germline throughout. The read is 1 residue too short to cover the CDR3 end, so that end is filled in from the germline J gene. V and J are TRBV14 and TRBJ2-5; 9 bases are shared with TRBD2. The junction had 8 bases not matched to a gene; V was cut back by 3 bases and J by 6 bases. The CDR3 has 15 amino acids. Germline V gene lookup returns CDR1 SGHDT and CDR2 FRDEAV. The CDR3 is CASSSNWGARDTQYF. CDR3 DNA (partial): TGTGCCAGCAGTTCCAACTGGGGGGCCAGGGACACCCAGTAC.

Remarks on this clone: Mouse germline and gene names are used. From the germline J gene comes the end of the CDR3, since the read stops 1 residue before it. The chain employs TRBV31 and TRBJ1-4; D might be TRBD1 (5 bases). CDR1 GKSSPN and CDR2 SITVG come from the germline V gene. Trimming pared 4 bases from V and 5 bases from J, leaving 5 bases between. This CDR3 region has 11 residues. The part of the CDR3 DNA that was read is TGTGCCTGGACAGGGAACGAAAGATTATTT. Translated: CAWTGNERLF. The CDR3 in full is CAWTGNERLFF.

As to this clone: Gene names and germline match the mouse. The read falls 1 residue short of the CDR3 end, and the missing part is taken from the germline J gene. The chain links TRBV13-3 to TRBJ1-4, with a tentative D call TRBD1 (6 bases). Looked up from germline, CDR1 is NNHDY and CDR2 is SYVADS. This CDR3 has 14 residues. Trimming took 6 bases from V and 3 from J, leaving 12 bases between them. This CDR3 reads CASKGAGANERLFF. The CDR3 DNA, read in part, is TGTGCCAGCAAAGGGGCAGGGGCCAACGAAAGATTATTT. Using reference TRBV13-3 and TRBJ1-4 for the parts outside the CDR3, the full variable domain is EAAVTQSPRSKVAVTGGKVTLSCHQTNNHDYMYWYRQDTGHGLRLIHYSYVADSTEKGDIPDGYKASRPSQENFSLILELASLSQTAVYFCASKGAGANERLFFGHGTKLSVL.

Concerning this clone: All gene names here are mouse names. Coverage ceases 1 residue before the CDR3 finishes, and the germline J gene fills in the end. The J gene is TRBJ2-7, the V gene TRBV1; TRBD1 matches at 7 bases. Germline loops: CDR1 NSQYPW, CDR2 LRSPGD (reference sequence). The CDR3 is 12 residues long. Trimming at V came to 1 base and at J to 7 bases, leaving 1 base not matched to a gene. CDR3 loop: CTCSAVQGEQYF. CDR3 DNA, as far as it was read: TGCACCTGCAGTGCAGTACAGGGGGAACAGTAC.

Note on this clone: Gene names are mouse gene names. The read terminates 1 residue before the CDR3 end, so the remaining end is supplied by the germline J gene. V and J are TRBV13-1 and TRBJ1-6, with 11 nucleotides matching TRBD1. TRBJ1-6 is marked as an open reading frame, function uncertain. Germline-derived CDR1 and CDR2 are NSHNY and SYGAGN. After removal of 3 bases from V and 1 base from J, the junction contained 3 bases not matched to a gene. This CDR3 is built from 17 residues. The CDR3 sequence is CASSVRDRGSYNSPLYF. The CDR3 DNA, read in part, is TGTGCCAGCAGTGTCCGGGACAGGGGGTCCTATAATTCGCCCCTCTAC.

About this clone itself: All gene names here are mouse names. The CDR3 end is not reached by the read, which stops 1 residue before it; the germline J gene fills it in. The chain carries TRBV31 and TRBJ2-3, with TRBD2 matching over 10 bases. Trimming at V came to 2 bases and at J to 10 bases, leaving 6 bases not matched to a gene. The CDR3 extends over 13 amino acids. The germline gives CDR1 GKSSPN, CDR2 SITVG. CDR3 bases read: TGTGCCTGGAGTTCGGACTGGGGGAGCCCGCTGTAT. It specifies CAWSSDWGSPLY. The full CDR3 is CAWSSDWGSPLYF. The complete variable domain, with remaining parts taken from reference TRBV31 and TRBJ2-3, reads AQTIHQWPVAEIKAVGSPLSLGCTIKGKSSPNLYWYWQATGGTLQQLFYSITVGQVESVVQLNLSASRPKDDQFILSTEKLLLSHSGFYLCAWSSDWGSPLYFGSGTRLTVL.

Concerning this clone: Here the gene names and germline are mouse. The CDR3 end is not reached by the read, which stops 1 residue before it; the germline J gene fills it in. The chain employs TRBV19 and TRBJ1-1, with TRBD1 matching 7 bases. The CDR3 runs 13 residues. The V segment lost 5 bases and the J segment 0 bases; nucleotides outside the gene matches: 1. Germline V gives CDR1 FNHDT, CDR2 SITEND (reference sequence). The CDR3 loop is CASSDRANTEVFF. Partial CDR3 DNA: TGTGCCAGCAGCGACAGGGCAAACACAGAAGTCTTC.

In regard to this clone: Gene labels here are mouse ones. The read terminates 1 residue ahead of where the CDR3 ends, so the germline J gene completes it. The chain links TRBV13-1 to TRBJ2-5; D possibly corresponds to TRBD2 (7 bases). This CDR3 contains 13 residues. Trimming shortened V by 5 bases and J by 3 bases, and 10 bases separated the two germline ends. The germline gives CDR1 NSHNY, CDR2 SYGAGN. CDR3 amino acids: CASRRGAQDTQYF. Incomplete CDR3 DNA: TGTGCCAGCAGAAGGGGGGCGCAAGACACCCAGTAC.

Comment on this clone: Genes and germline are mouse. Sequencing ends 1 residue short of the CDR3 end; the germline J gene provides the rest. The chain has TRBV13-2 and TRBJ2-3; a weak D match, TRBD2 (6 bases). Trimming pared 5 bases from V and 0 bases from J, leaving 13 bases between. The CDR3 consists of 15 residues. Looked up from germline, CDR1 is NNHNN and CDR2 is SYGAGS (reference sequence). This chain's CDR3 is CASGPGTLSAETLYF. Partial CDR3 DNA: TGTGCCAGCGGCCCCGGGACTCTTAGTGCAGAAACGCTGTAT.

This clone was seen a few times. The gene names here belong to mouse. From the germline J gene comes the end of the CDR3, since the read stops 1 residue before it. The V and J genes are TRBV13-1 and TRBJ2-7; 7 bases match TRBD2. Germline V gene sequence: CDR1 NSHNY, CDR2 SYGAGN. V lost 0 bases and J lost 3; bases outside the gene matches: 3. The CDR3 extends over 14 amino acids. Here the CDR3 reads CASSDGLGVYEQYF. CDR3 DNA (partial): TGTGCCAGCAGTGATGGGCTGGGGGTCTATGAACAGTAC.

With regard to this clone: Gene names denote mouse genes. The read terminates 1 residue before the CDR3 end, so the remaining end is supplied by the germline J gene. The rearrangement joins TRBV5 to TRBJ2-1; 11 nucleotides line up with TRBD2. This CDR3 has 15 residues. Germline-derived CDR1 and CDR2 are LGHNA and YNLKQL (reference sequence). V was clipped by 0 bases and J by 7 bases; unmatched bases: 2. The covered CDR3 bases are TGTGCCAGCAGCCAAGAACTGGGGGGGCGGGCTGAGCAGTTC. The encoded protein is CASSQELGGRAEQF. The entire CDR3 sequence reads CASSQELGGRAEQFF.

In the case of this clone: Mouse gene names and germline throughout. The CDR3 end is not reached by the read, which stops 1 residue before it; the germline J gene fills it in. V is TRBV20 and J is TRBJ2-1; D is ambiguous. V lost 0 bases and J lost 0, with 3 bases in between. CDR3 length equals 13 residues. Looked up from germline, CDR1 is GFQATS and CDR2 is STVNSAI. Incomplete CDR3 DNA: TGTGGTGCTAGGGAGGGTAACTATGCTGAGCAGTTC. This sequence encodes CGAREGNYAEQF. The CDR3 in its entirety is CGAREGNYAEQFF.

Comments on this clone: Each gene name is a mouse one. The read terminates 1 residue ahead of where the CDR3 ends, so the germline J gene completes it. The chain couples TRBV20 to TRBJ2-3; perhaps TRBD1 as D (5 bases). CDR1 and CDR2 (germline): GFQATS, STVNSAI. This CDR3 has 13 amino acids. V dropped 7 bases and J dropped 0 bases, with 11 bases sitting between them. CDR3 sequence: CGGRQPSAETLYF. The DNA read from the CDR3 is TGTGGTGGTCGACAGCCTAGTGCAGAAACGCTGTAT.

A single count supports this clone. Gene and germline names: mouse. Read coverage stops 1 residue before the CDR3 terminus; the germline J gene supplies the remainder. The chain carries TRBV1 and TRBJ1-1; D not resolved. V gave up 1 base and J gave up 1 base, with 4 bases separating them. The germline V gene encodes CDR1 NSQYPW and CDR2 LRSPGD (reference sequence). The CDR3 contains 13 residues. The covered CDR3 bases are TGCACCTGCAGTGCAGGTCGAAACACAGAAGTCTTC. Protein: CTCSAGRNTEVF. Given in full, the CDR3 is CTCSAGRNTEVFF.

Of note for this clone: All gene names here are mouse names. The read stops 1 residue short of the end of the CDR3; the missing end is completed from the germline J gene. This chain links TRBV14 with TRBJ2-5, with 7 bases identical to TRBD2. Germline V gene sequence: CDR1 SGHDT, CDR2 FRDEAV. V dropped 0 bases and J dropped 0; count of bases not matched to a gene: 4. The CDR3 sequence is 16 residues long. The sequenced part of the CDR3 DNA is TGTGCCAGCAGTTTCTGGGGGGGGTTTAACCAAGACACCCAGTAC. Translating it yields CASSFWGGFNQDTQY. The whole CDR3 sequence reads CASSFWGGFNQDTQYF.

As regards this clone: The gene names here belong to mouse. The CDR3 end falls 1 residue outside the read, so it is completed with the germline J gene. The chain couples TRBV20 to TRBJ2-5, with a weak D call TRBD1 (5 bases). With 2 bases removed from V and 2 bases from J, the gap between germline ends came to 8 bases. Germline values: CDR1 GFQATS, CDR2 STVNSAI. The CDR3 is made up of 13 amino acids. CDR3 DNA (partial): TGTGGTGCTAGGACCCAGGGCCAAGACACCCAGTAC. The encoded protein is CGARTQGQDTQY. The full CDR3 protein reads CGARTQGQDTQYF.

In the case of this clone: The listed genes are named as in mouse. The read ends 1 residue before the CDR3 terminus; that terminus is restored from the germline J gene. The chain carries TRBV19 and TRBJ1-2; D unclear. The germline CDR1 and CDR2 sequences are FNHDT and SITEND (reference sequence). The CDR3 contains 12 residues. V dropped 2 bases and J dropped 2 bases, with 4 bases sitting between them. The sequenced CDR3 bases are TGTGCCAGCAGTATGAGGAACTCCGACTACACC. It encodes CASSMRNSDYT. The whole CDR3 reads CASSMRNSDYTF.

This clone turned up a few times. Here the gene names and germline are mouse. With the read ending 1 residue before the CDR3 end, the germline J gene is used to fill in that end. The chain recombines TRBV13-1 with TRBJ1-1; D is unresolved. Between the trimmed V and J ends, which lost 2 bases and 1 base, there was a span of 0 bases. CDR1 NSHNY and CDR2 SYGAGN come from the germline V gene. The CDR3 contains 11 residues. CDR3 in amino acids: CASSENTEVFF. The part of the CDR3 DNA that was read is TGTGCCAGCAGTGAAAACACAGAAGTCTTC.

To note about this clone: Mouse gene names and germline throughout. The CDR3 bases that were read are TGTGCCAGCAGCCAACCGGGACTTAACTATGCTGAGCAGTTC. Residues: CASSQPGLNYAEQF. The complete CDR3 reads CASSQPGLNYAEQFF. The rearrangement joins TRBV5 to TRBJ2-1, with a tentative D call TRBD2 (6 bases). The DNA ends 1 residue before the CDR3 does, and the rest of the CDR3 is filled in from the germline J gene. Germline V gives CDR1 LGHNA, CDR2 YNLKQL (reference sequence). This CDR3 has 15 amino acids. V was clipped by 2 bases and J by 0 bases, with 8 bases between them.

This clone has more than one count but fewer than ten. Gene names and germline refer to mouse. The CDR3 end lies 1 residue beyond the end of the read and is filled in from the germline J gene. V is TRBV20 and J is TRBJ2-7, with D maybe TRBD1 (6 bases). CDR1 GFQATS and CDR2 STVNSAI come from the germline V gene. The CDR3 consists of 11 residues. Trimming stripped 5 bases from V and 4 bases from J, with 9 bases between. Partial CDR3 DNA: TGTGGTGCTGGGACACCTTATGAACAGTAC. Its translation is CGAGTPYEQY. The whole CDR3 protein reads CGAGTPYEQYF.

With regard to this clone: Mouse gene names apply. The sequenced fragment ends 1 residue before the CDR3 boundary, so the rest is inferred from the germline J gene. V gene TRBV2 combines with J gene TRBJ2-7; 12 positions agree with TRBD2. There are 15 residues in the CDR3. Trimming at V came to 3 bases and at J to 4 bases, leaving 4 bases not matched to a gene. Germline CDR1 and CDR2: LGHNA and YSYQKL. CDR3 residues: CASSHGTGGTYEQYF. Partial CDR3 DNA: TGTGCCAGCAGCCATGGGACTGGGGGGACTTATGAACAGTAC.

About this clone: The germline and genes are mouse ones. The CDR3 protein is CASSQPGTGYEQYF. The DNA read from the CDR3 is TGTGCCAGCAGCCAACCCGGGACTGGGTATGAACAGTAC. The V and J genes are TRBV5 and TRBJ2-7; 9 nucleotides line up with TRBD2. The read is 1 residue too short to cover the CDR3 end, so that end is filled in from the germline J gene. V was pared by 2 bases and J by 4 bases, with 3 bases of the junction left unmatched. This CDR3 region has 14 residues. Germline lookup yields CDR1 LGHNA and CDR2 YNLKQL (reference sequence).

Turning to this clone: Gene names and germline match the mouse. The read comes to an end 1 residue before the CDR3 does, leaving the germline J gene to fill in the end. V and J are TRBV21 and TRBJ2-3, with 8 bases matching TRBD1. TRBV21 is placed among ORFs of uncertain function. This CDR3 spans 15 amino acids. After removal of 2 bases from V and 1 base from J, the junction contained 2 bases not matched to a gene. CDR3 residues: CASSQGQGGAETLYF. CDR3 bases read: TGTGCTAGCAGTCAAGGACAGGGCGGTGCAGAAACGCTGTAT.

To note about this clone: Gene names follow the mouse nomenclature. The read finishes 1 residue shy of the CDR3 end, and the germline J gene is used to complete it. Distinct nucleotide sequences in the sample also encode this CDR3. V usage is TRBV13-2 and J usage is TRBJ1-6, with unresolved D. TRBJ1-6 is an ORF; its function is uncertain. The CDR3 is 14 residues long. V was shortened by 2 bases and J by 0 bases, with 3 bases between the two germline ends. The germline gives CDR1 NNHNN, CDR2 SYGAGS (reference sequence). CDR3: CASGDNSYNSPLYF. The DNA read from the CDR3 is TGTGCCAGCGGTGACAATTCCTATAATTCGCCCCTCTAC.